A single sample gave rise to the 10 T cell receptor beta chains below, sequenced in a study of T cells expressing NK-cell markers. One entry per CDR3 protein, without DNA, is what TCRdb gives after re-calling the 5' RACE reads. The repertoire table contains 350,000 to 500,000 distinct CDR3 sequences. The specimen was blood T cells: a sorted CD56 or NKG2C T cell subset, CD4+ or CD8+ T cells, or bulk PBMC T cells (not recorded which). Source of these receptors: a woman aged 18 to 75 in good health.

This rearrangement joins TRBV20-1 to TRBJ1-2; the TCRdb D gene call, TRBD1, has no DNA to confirm it. This CDR3 has 12 amino acids. Germline V gives CDR1 DFQATT, CDR2 SNEGSKA (reference sequence). The chain's CDR3 is CSALGQGESYTF.

CDR3 protein: CSGRRGDNEQFF. The chain recombines TRBV29-1 with TRBJ2-1; TCRdb reports TRBD1, a call that lacks DNA to check it against. The CDR3 is made up of 12 amino acids. Germline lookup yields CDR1 SQVTM and CDR2 ANQGSEA.

This chain uses TRBV4-3 with TRBJ2-5. CDR1 and CDR2 (germline): LGHNA, YSLEER. The CDR3 sequence is 13 residues long. CDR3 loop: CVSSRGLGKTQYF.

This chain uses TRBV3-1 with TRBJ2-1; TCRdb's D call of TRBD2 is untestable without DNA. In germline, CDR1 is LGHDT, CDR2 YNNKEL (reference sequence). There are 15 residues in the CDR3. The CDR3 is CASSQDWTKNNEQFF.

CDR3 sequence: CSASRPSGFGYNEQFF. This rearrangement joins TRBV20-1 to TRBJ2-1; TCRdb's D call, TRBD2, is unchecked because there is no DNA. CDR3 size: 16 residues. Germline CDR1 is DFQATT and CDR2 is SNEGSKA (reference sequence).

The V gene is TRBV9, the J gene TRBJ2-1; with no DNA, the TCRdb D assignment of TRBD2 cannot be verified. Germline lookup yields CDR1 SGDLS and CDR2 YYNGEE. This CDR3 spans 15 amino acids. The CDR3 sequence is CASSVGSGGAHEQFF.

This chain uses TRBV5-5 with TRBJ2-1; TCRdb's D call, TRBD1, is unchecked because there is no DNA. The germline V gene has CDR1 SGHKS and CDR2 YYEKEE (reference sequence). CDR3 size: 15 residues. CDR3 sequence reads: CASSLAVGGYNEQFF.

V gene TRBV18 combines with J gene TRBJ2-1; with no DNA, the TCRdb D assignment of TRBD2 cannot be verified. This CDR3 contains 17 residues. The V gene's germline CDR1 is KGHSH and CDR2 LQKENI. This CDR3 reads CASSPSNGLASHNEQFF. The full variable domain, in which reference TRBV18 and TRBJ2-1 provide the parts outside the CDR3, is NAGVMQNPRHLVRRRGQEARLRCSPMKGHSHVYWYRQLPEEGLKFMVYLQKENIIDESGMPKERFSAEFPKEGPSILRIQQVVRGDSAAYFCASSPSNGLASHNEQFFGPGTRLTVL.

The chain combines TRBV6-5 with TRBJ2-1; checking the TCRdb D call of TRBD1 is not possible without DNA. Germline CDR1 and CDR2: MNHEY and SVGAGI. The CDR3 spans 16 residues. CDR3 amino acids: CASSYGPGQGQNEQFF.

This chain links TRBV7-9 with TRBJ1-1. The germline CDR1 and CDR2 sequences are SEHNR and FQNEAQ (reference sequence). CDR3 length: 14 residues. This CDR3 reads CASSLVYKDREAFF.